A single sample gave rise to the 15 T cell receptor beta chains below, sequenced in a study of blood T cell repertoires in COVID-19. Produced via immunoSEQ multiplex PCR; TCRdb's table is partial and in-frame only. The table records approximately 410,000 clones, roughly 88% of them present only once. Sequenced sample: peripheral blood. These receptors all stem from a woman in her twenties or thirties with active or convalescent COVID-19.

This clone was counted a single time. Here the CDR3 DNA reads TGTGCCAGCAGCCTGAAGACAGCACTCGAAGAGACCCAGTACTTC. Encoded protein: CASSLKTALEETQYF. The chain recombines TRBV5-4 with TRBJ2-5, with D possibly TRBD1 on 5 matching bases. Per the germline V gene, CDR1 is SGHNT and CDR2 is YYREEE (reference sequence). This CDR3 spans 15 amino acids. The V end was cut by 4 bases, the J end by 3 bases, with 16 bases between.

The rearrangement uses TRBV9 and TRBJ1-2; D gene uncertain. Trimming took off 0 bases at V and 7 bases at J, with 7 bases between the two ends. Germline loops: CDR1 SGDLS, CDR2 YYNGEE. CDR3 length: 12 residues. The chain's CDR3 is CASSVERGGYTF. The CDR3 DNA reads as TGTGCCAGCAGCGTAGAGCGAGGTGGCTACACCTTC.

V and J are TRBV14 and TRBJ1-6, with 7 bases identical to TRBD1. The CDR3 length is 14 residues. J gave up 7 bases and V 2 bases, and 2 bases lay outside the gene matches. Germline CDR1 and CDR2: SGHDN and FVKESK. The CDR3 sequence is CASSQSGGNSPLHF. In DNA form, the CDR3 reads TGTGCCAGCAGCCAATCAGGGGGGAATTCACCCCTCCACTTT.

The chain links TRBV7-6 to TRBJ1-2; D gene unclear. Trimming took off 1 base at V and 6 bases at J, with 12 bases between the two ends. This CDR3 is 14 amino acids long. Germline CDR1 is SGHVS and CDR2 is FNYEAQ. CDR3 protein: CASSLEAYLNGYTF. In nucleotides, the CDR3 is TGTGCCAGCAGCTTAGAAGCGTATCTGAATGGCTACACCTTC.

V gene TRBV18 combines with J gene TRBJ1-1; a possible D gene is TRBD1 (6 bases). Trimming took 4 bases from V and 7 from J, leaving 16 bases between them. The CDR3 totals 14 residues. Per the germline V gene, CDR1 is KGHSH and CDR2 is LQKENI. The CDR3 sequence is CASSRLGQTIEAFF. The CDR3 DNA reads as TGTGCCAGCTCACGCCTCGGACAGACAATTGAAGCTTTCTTT.

This chain connects TRBV4-1 to TRBJ1-4; 7 positions agree with TRBD1. This CDR3 has 17 residues. V was pared by 1 base and J by 7 bases, with 12 bases of the junction left unmatched. Germline V gives CDR1 MGHRA, CDR2 YSYEKL. For the CDR3, the DNA is TGCGCCAGCAGCCAAGTCCTCCTAACAGGGGAATTTGAAAAACTGTTTTTT. This codes for CASSQVLLTGEFEKLFF.

The CDR3 DNA sequence: TGCGCCAGCAGTCATCGGGTGGGGCAGGCGCGTCGACCAACCTACGAGCAGTACTTC. Translating it yields CASSHRVGQARRPTYEQYF. This chain joins TRBV23-1 and TRBJ2-7; possibly TRBD1 for D (5 bases). TRBV23-1 is labeled an ORF, and its function is uncertain. Trimming took off 3 bases at V and 2 bases at J, with 26 bases between the two ends. This CDR3 contains 19 residues.

This sequence joins TRBV27 and TRBJ1-2; D gene unclear. This CDR3 has 12 amino acids. V shed 4 bases and J shed 5 bases, with 8 bases lying between them. CDR1 and CDR2 from the germline V gene are MNHEY and SMNVEV (reference sequence). In DNA, the CDR3 is TGTGCCAGCAGTTCCACAGCATATGGCTACACCTTC. The encoded protein is CASSSTAYGYTF.

The V gene is TRBV19, the J gene TRBJ1-5, with D unclear. The CDR3 totals 14 residues. V was cut by 3 bases and J by 1 base, with 7 bases left in between. Germline-derived CDR1 and CDR2 are LNHDA and SQIVND (reference sequence). The CDR3 DNA sequence: TGTGCCAGTAGTATGCTACAGAGCAATCAGCCCCAGCATTTT. It yields the protein CASSMLQSNQPQHF.

The chain combines TRBV24-1 with TRBJ2-1, with 10 bases that match TRBD2. The germline gives CDR1 KGHDR, CDR2 SFDVKD. The CDR3 totals 16 residues. V shed 3 bases and J 7 bases; nucleotides not matched to a gene: 8. The CDR3 loop reads CATSDPSGGDGNEQFF. DNA for the CDR3: TGTGCCACCAGTGATCCTAGCGGGGGAGATGGGAATGAGCAGTTCTTC.

The genes are TRBV7-9 and TRBJ1-5; 8 bases map to TRBD1. The CDR3 is made up of 14 amino acids. The V gene end was trimmed by 4 bases and the J gene end by 3 bases; junction bases not matched to a gene: 2. From germline, CDR1 is SEHNR and CDR2 FQNEAQ (reference sequence). The CDR3 loop is CASSWTGYNQPQHF. The CDR3 bases are TGTGCCAGCAGCTGGACAGGGTACAATCAGCCCCAGCATTTT.

This clone appeared once. The CDR3 sequence is CASSPDTYYEQYF. The CDR3 DNA reads as TGTGCCAGCAGCCCGGACACCTACTACGAGCAGTACTTC. The J gene is TRBJ2-7, the V gene TRBV7-9, with a tentative D call TRBD1 (5 bases). From germline, CDR1 is SEHNR and CDR2 FQNEAQ (reference sequence). Trimming cost V 5 bases and J 3 bases, with 11 bases left between them. The CDR3 totals 13 residues.

This rearrangement joins TRBV9 to TRBJ2-1; TRBD2 aligns across 12 bases. From germline, CDR1 is SGDLS and CDR2 YYNGEE. V shed 0 bases and J 8 bases; nucleotides not matched to a gene: 6. The CDR3 covers 16 residues. CDR3 in amino acids: CASSVASSGGAYEQFF. As DNA, the CDR3 is TGTGCCAGCAGCGTAGCGTCTAGCGGGGGGGCTTATGAGCAGTTCTTC.

The CDR3 DNA reads as TGTGCCAGCAGCCAGGGACAGGGCGATGGAGCTTTCTTT. It yields the protein CASSQGQGDGAFF. This chain uses TRBV7-9 with TRBJ1-1; 9 bases are a match to TRBD1. CDR3 length: 13 residues. CDR1 is SEHNR and CDR2 is FQNEAQ in the germline V gene (reference sequence). V gave up 5 bases and J gave up 10 bases; unmatched junction bases: 8.

The chain is built from TRBV2 and TRBJ2-7; a weak D match, TRBD1 (6 bases). Trimming cost V 3 bases and J 7 bases, with 16 bases left between them. This CDR3 comprises 14 residues. Per germline, CDR1 SNHLY and CDR2 FYNNEI. The CDR3 here is CASSEGRGLGEQYF. CDR3 DNA sequence: TGTGCCAGCAGTGAGGGCAGGGGATTAGGGGAGCAGTACTTC.